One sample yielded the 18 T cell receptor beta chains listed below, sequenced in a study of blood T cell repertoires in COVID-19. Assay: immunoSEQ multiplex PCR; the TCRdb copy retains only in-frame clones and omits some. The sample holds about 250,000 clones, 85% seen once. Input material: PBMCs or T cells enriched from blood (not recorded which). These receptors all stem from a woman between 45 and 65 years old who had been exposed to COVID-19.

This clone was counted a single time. CDR3 sequence reads: CASSLVRRGTDTQYF. In DNA, the CDR3 is TGTGCCAGCAGCTTGGTGAGGCGGGGTACAGATACGCAGTATTTT. The rearrangement joins TRBV5-8 to TRBJ2-3; a possible D gene is TRBD2 (6 bases). Deletions cut 0 bases from V and 3 bases from J, with 11 bases between. The V gene's germline CDR1 is SGHTS and CDR2 YDEGEE. This CDR3 region has 15 residues. The whole variable domain, remainder taken from reference TRBV5-8 and TRBJ2-3, is EAGVTQSPTHLIKTRGQQATLRCSPISGHTSVYWYQQALGLGLQFLLWYDEGEERNRGNFPPRFSGRQFPNYSSELNVNALELEDSALYLCASSLVRRGTDTQYFGPGTRLTVL.

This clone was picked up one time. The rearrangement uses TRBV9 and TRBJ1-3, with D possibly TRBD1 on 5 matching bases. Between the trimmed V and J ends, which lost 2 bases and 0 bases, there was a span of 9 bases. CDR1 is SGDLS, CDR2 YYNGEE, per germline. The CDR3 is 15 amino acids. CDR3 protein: CASSVFDSSGNTIYF. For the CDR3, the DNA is TGTGCCAGCAGCGTTTTCGACAGCTCTGGAAACACCATATATTTT.

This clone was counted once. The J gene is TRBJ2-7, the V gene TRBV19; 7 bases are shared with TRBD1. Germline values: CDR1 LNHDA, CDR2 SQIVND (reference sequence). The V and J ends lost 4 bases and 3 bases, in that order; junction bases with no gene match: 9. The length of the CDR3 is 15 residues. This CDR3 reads CASSTTQGPNYEQYF. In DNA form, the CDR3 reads TGTGCCAGTAGTACAACACAGGGGCCAAACTACGAGCAGTACTTC.

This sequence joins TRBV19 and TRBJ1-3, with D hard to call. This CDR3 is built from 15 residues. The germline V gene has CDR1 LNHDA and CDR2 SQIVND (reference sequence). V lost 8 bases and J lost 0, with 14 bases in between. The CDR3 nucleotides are TGTGCCAGTGCCCCGCGCGGTCCCTCTGGAAACACCATATATTTT. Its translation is CASAPRGPSGNTIYF.

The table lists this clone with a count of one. The CDR3 coding sequence is TGTGCCAGCAGCCAAGATGACAGGGGCTACACCTTC. As protein: CASSQDDRGYTF. The rearrangement uses TRBV3-1 (or the pseudogene TRBV3-2) and TRBJ1-2; TRBD1 might be the D (6 bases). The V end lost 0 bases, the J end lost 8 bases, and 7 bases lay between the germline ends. The CDR3 sequence is 12 residues long. Germline lookup yields CDR1 LGHDT and CDR2 YNNKEL (reference sequence).

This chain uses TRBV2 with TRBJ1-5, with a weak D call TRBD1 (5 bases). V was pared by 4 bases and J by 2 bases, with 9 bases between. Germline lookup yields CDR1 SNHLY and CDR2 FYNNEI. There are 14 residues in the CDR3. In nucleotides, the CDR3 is TGTGCCAGCAGTGGCCAGGGTGGCAATCAGCCCCAGCATTTT. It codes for CASSGQGGNQPQHF.

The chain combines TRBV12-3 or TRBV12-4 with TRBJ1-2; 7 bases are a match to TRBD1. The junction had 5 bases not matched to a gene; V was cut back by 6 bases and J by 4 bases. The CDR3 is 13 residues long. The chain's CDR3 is CASSSGQLYGYTF. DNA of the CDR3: TGTGCCAGCAGCTCGGGACAGCTCTATGGCTACACCTTC.

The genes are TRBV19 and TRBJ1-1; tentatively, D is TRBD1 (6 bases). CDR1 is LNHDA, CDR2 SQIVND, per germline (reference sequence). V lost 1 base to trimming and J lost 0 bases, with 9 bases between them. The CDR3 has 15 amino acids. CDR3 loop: CASSIARGMNTEAFF. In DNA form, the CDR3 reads TGTGCCAGTAGTATAGCCAGGGGTATGAACACTGAAGCTTTCTTT.

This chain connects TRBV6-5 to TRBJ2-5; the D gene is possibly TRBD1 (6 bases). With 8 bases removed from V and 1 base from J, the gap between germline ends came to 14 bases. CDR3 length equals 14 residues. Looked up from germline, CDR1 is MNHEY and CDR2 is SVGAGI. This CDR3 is CASQGRRGQETQYF. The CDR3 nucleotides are TGTGCCAGCCAGGGTCGCAGGGGCCAAGAGACCCAGTACTTC.

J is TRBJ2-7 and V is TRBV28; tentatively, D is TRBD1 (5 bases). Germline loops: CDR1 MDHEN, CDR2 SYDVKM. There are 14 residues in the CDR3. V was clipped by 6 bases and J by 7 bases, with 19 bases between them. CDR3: CASSPTGPGSEQYF. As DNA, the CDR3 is TGTGCCAGCAGCCCCACGGGTCCAGGGTCGGAGCAGTACTTC.

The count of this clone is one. CDR3 region: CASSAERGQPQHF. In DNA form, the CDR3 reads TGTGCCAGCAGTGCAGAAAGGGGGCAGCCCCAGCATTTT. This chain links TRBV2 with TRBJ1-5, with D possibly being TRBD1 (6 bases). Germline V lookup: CDR1 SNHLY, CDR2 FYNNEI. The CDR3 totals 13 residues. V was cut by 4 bases and J by 7 bases, with 11 bases left in between.

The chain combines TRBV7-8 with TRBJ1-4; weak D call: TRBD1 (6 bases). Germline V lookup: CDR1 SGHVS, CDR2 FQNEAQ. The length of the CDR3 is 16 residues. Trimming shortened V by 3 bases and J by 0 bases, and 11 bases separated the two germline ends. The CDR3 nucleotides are TGTGCCAGCAGCTTCCTTACAGGGACAACTAATGAAAAACTGTTTTTT. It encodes CASSFLTGTTNEKLFF.

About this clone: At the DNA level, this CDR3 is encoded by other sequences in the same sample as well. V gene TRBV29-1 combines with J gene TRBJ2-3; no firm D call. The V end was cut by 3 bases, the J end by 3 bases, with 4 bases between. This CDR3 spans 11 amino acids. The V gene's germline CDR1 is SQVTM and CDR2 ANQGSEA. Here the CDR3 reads CSVDLTDTQYF. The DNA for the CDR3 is TGCAGCGTTGATTTAACAGATACGCAGTATTTT.

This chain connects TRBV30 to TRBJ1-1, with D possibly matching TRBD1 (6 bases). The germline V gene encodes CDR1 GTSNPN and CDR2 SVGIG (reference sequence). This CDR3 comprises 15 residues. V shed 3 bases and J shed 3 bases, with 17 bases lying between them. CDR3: CAWSPRLRGYTEAFF. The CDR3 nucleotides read TGTGCCTGGAGCCCACGTTTGAGGGGGTACACTGAAGCTTTCTTT.

The CDR3 DNA is TGTGCCAGCAACAGAGGGTGGGAGAATCAGCCCCAGCATTTT. It yields the protein CASNRGWENQPQHF. The V gene is TRBV6-5, the J gene TRBJ1-5; D not certain. The CDR3 has 14 residues. The V end was cut by 7 bases, the J end by 4 bases, with 14 bases between. Germline CDR1 and CDR2: MNHEY and SVGAGI.

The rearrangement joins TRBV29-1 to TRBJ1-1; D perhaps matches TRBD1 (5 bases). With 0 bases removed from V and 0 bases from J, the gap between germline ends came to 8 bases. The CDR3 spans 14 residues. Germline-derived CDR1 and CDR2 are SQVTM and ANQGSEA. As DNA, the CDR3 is TGCAGCGTTGAAGAATTAGGGGTGAACACTGAAGCTTTCTTT. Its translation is CSVEELGVNTEAFF.

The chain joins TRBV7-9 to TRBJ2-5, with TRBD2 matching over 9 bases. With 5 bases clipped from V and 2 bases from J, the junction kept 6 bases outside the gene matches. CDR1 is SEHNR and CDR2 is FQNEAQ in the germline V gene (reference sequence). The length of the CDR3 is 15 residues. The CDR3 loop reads CASSLRTSEQETQYF. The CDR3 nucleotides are TGTGCCAGCAGCCTGCGGACTAGCGAGCAAGAGACCCAGTACTTC.

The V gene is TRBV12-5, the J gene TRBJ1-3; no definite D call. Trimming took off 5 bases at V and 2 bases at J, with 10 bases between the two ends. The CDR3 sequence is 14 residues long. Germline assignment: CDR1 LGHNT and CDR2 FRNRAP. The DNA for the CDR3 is TGTGCTAGTGGTCCTGAGGGAACTGGAAACACCATATATTTT. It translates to CASGPEGTGNTIYF.